A single T cell receptor (beta chain) is shown here with its context. Antigen specificity is unknown. Only in-frame clones appear in the TCRdb table, and some are missing; sequencing was by immunoSEQ multiplex PCR. The sample yields about 130,000 clones, around 87% seen once. These data belong to a study of T cell responses to AZD1222 COVID-19 vaccine. Study findings and constraints: White British ancestry dominated among donors, who included more females, and clonal diversity was possibly underestimated.

V was clipped by 7 bases and J by 7 bases, with 11 bases between them. Germline CDR1 is SQVTM and CDR2 is ANQGSEA. The length of the CDR3 is 10 residues. The rearrangement links TRBV29-1 to TRBJ2-7; a weak D match, TRBD2 (6 bases). The sample was peripheral blood, taken on day 0 of AZD1222 vaccination. The receptor's source is an adult in good health. The CDR3 DNA follows: TGCAGCGCCGGGGCGGGGGAGCAGTACTTC. This gives the protein CSAGAGEQYF.